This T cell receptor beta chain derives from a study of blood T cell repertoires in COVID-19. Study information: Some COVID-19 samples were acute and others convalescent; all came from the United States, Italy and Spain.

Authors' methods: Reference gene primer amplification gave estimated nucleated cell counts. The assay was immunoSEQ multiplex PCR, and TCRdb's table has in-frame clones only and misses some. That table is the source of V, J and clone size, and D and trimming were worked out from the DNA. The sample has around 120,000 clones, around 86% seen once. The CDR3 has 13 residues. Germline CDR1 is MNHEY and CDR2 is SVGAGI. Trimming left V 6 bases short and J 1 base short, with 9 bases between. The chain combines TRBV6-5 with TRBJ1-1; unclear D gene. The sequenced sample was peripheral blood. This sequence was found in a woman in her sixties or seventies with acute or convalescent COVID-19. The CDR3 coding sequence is TGTGCCAGCAGGAAAGAGTGGAACACTGAAGCTTTCTTT. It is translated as CASRKEWNTEAFF.